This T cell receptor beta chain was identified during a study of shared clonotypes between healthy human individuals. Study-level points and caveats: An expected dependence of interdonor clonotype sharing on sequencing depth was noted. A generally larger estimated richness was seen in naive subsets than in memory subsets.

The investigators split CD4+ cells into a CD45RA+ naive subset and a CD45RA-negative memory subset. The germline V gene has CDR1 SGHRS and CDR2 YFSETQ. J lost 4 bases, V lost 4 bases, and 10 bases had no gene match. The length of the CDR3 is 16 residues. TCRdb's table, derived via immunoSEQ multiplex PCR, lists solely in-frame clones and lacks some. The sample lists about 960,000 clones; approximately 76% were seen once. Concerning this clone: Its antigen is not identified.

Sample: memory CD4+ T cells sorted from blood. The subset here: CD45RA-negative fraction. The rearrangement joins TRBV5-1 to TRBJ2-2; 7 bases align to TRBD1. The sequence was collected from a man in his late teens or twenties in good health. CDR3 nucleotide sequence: TGCGCCAGCAGCCTCTCGACAGGGATCAGCACCGGGGAGCTGTTTTTT. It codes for CASSLSTGISTGELFF.